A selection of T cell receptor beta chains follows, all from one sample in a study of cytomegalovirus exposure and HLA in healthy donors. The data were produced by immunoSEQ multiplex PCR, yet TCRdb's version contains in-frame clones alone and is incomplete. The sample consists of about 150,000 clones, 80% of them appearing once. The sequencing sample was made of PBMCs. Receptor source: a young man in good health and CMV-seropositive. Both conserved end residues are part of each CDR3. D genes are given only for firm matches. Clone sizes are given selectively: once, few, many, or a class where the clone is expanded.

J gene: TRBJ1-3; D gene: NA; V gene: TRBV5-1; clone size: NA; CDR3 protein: CASSREVGSSGNTIYF; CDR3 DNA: TGCGCCAGCAGCAGGGAGGTCGGGAGCTCTGGAAACACCATATATTTT
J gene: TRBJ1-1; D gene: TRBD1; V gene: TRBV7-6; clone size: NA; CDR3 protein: CASSITGTGMAFF; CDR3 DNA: TGTGCCAGCAGCATAACCGGGACAGGGATGGCTTTCTTT
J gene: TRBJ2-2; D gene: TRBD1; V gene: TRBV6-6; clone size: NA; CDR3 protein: CASSRQGTSNTGELFF; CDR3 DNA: TGTGCCAGCAGCCGACAGGGGACCTCGAACACCGGGGAGCTGTTTTTT
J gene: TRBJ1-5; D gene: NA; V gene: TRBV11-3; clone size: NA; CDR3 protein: CASRSWGLGQPQHF; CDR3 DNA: TGTGCCAGCCGAAGCTGGGGGCTGGGTCAGCCCCAGCATTTT
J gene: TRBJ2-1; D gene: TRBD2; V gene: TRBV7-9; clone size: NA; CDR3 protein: CASSLVTSGKYNEQFF; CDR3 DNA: TGTGCCAGCAGCTTAGTGACTAGCGGGAAATACAATGAGCAGTTCTTC
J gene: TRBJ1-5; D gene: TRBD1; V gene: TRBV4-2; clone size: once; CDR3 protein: CASSQPGQEQGQPQHF; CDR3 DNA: TGTGCCAGCAGCCAACCAGGACAGGAACAGGGACAGCCCCAGCATTTT
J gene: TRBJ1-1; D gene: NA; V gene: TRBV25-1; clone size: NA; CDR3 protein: CASSEDRREAFF; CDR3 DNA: TGTGCCAGCAGTGAAGACAGGAGAGAAGCTTTCTTT
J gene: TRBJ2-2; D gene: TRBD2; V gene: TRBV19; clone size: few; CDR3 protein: CASSIDLGGAATGELFF; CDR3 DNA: TGTGCCAGTAGTATAGATCTCGGGGGGGCGGCCACCGGGGAGCTGTTTTTT
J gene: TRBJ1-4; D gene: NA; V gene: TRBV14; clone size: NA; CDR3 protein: CASSANRVNEKLFF; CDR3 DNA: TGTGCCAGCAGCGCCAACAGGGTTAATGAAAAACTGTTTTTT
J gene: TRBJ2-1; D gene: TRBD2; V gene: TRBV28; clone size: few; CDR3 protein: CASSFPLAGSSYNEQFF; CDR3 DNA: TGTGCCAGCAGTTTCCCACTAGCGGGGAGCTCCTACAATGAGCAGTTCTTC
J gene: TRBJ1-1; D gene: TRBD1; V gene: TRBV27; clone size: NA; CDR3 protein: CASSSDRRRMNTEAFF; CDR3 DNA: TGTGCCAGCAGTTCGGACAGGAGGCGGATGAACACTGAAGCTTTCTTT
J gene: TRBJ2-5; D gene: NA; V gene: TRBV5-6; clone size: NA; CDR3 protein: CASSWGLPQETQYF; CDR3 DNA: TGTGCCAGCAGCTGGGGACTTCCGCAAGAGACCCAGTACTTC
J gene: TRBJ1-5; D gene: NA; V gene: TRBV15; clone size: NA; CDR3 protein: CATSRGGDNQPQHF; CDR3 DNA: TGTGCCACCAGCAGAGGGGGAGACAATCAGCCCCAGCATTTT
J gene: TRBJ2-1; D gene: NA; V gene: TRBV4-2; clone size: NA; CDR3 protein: CASSQGGSGREQFF; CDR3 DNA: TGTGCCAGCAGCCAAGGGGGTAGCGGACGTGAGCAGTTCTTC
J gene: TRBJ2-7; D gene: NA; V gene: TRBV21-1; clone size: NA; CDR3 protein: CATPPGTEKTSSYEQYF; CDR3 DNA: TGTGCCACCCCCCCCGGGACAGAGAAAACTAGCTCCTACGAGCAGTACTTC
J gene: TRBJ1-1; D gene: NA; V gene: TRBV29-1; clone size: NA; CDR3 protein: CSVDGVAGTNFMNTEAFF; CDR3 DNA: TGCAGCGTTGACGGAGTGGCAGGGACAAATTTTATGAACACTGAAGCTTTCTTT
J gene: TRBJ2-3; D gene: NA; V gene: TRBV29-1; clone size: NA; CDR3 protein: CSVSLSRAVLGDTQYF; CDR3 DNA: TGCAGCGTTAGTTTAAGCCGCGCGGTGCTCGGAGATACGCAGTATTTT
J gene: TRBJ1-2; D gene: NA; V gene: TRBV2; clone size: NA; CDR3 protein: CASSGGGGYGYTF; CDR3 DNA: TGTGCCAGCAGTGGAGGGGGTGGCTATGGCTACACCTTC
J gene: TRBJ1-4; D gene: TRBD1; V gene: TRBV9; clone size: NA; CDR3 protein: CASSAGQATNEKLFF; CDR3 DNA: TGTGCCAGCAGCGCGGGACAGGCAACTAATGAAAAACTGTTTTTT
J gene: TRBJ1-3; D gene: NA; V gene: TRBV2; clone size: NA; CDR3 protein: CASSVGRFGSGNTIYF; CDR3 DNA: TGTGCCAGCAGTGTGGGGAGGTTTGGGTCTGGAAACACCATATATTTT
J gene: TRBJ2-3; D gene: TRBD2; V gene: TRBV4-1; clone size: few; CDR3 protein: CASSQVFSGNADTQYF; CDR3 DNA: TGCGCCAGCAGCCAAGTGTTTAGCGGGAACGCAGATACGCAGTATTTT
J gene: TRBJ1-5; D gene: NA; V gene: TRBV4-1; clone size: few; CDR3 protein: CASSQAQGSNQPQHF; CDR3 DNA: TGCGCCAGCAGCCAAGCTCAGGGAAGCAATCAGCCCCAGCATTTT
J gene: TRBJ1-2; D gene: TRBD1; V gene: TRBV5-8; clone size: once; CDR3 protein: CASSRDRGSDYGYTF; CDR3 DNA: TGTGCCAGCAGCCGGGACAGGGGCAGTGACTATGGCTACACCTTC
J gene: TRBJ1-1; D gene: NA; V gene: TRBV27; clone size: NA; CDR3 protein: CASSRLGGNGEAFF; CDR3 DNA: TGTGCCAGCAGTAGATTGGGGGGGAATGGTGAAGCTTTCTTT
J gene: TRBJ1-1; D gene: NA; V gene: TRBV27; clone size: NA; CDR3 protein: CASSFSQQSNTEAFF; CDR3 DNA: TGTGCCAGCAGTTTTTCACAGCAATCGAACACTGAAGCTTTCTTT
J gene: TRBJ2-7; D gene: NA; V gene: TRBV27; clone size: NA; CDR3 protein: CASSLSKSSEGYEQYF; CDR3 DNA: TGTGCCAGCAGTTTATCGAAGTCTAGTGAGGGCTACGAGCAGTACTTC
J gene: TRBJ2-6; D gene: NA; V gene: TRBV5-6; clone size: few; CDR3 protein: CASSLPDTGANVLTF; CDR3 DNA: TGTGCCAGCAGCTTACCCGACACTGGGGCCAACGTCCTGACTTTC
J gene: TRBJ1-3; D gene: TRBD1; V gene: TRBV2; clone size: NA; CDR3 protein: CASSPYRDRGRSGNTIYF; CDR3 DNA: TGTGCCAGCAGTCCCTACCGGGACAGGGGGCGATCTGGAAACACCATATATTTT
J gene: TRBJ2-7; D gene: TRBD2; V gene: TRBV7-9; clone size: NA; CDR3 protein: CASSLEGLAGGEQYF; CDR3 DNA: TGTGCCAGCAGCTTAGAGGGACTAGCGGGAGGCGAGCAGTACTTC
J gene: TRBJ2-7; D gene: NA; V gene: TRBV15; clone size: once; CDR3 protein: CATSRHAVGYEQYF; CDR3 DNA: TGTGCCACCAGCAGACACGCGGTCGGGTACGAGCAGTACTTC
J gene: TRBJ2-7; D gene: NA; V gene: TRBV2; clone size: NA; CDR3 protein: CASRGPDSYEQYF; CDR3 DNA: TGTGCCAGCAGGGGCCCGGACAGCTACGAGCAGTACTTC
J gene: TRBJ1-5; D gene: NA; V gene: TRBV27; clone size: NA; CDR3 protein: CASSLTGGEDQPQHF; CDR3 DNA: TGTGCCAGCAGTTTGACAGGAGGTGAGGATCAGCCCCAGCATTTT
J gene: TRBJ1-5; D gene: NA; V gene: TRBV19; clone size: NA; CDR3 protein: CASSIAGFNQPQHF; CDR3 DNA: TGTGCCAGTAGTATAGCAGGGTTCAATCAGCCCCAGCATTTT
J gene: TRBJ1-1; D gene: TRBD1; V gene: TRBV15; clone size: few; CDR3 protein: CATSRDQAGGGPEAFF; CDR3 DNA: TGTGCCACCAGCAGAGATCAGGCAGGGGGCGGTCCTGAAGCTTTCTTT
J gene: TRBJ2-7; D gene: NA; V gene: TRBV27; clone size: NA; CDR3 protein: CASSPASLQGSYEQYF; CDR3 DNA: TGTGCCAGCAGTCCGGCAAGTTTGCAGGGATCCTACGAGCAGTACTTC
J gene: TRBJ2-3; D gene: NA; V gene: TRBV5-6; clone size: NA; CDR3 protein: CASRRDLYGADTQYF; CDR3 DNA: TGTGCCAGCAGGCGGGATCTCTATGGGGCAGATACGCAGTATTTT
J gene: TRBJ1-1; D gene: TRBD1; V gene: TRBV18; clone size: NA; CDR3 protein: CASSSTGGSTEAFF; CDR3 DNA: TGTGCCAGCTCATCAACAGGGGGCAGCACTGAAGCTTTCTTT
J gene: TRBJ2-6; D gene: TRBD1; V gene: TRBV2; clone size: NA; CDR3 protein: CASSGRGTGRAGGANVLTF; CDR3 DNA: TGTGCCAGCAGTGGAAGAGGGACAGGGAGGGCGGGGGGGGCCAACGTCCTGACTTTC
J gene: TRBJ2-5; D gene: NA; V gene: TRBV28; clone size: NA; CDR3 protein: CASSPGQGTQYF; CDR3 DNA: TGTGCCAGCAGTCCAGGCCAGGGAACCCAGTACTTC
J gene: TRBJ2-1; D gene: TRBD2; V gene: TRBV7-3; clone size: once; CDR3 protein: CASSLGGSRSEQFF; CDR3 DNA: TGTGCCAGCAGCTTAGGCGGGAGCAGGAGTGAGCAGTTCTTC
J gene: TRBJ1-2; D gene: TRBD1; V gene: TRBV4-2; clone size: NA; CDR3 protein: CASSQPGQNYGYTF; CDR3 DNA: TGTGCCAGCAGCCAACCGGGACAGAACTATGGCTACACCTTC
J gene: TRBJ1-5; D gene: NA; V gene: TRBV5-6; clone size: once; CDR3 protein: CASRRQGLDQPQHF; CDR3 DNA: TGTGCCAGCAGGCGCCAGGGTCTAGATCAGCCCCAGCATTTT
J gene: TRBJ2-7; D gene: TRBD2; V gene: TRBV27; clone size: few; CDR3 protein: CASSLLRSGGSYEQYF; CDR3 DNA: TGTGCCAGCAGTTTATTACGTAGCGGGGGTTCCTACGAGCAGTACTTC
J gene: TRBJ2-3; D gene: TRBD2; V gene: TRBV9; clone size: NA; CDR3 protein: CASSGIAGEGTDTQYF; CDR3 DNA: TGTGCCAGCAGCGGTATAGCGGGAGAGGGCACAGATACGCAGTATTTT
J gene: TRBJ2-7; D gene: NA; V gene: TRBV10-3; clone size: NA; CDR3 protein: CAISARDTTYEQYF; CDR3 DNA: TGTGCCATCAGTGCCCGGGACACGACTTACGAGCAGTACTTC
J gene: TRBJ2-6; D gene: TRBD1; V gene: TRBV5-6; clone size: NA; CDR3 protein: CASSSYRGAGANVLTF; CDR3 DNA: TGTGCCAGCAGCTCCTACAGGGGAGCTGGGGCCAACGTCCTGACTTTC
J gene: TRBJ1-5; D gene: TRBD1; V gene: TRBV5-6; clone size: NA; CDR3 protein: CASSRGQGSQPQHF; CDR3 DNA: TGTGCCAGCAGCCGTGGACAGGGTAGTCAGCCCCAGCATTTT
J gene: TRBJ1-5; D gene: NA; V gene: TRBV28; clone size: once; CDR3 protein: CASSTTKQGRSNQPQHF; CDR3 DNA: TGTGCCAGCAGTACTACTAAACAGGGTCGGAGCAATCAGCCCCAGCATTTT
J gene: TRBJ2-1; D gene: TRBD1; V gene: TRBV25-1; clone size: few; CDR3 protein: CASSDPPPGQGANNEQFF; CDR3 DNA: TGTGCCAGCAGTGATCCTCCGCCGGGACAGGGGGCGAACAATGAGCAGTTCTTC
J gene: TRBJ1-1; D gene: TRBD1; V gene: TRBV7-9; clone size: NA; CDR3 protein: CASSLGQVNTEAFF; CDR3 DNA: TGTGCCAGCAGCCTGGGACAGGTGAACACTGAAGCTTTCTTT
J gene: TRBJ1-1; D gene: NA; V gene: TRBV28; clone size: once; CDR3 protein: CASSYRETTEAFF; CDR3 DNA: TGTGCCAGCAGCTACAGGGAGACCACTGAAGCTTTCTTT
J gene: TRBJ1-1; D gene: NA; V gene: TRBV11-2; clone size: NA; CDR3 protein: CASSKTDTNTEAFF; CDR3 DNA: TGTGCCAGCAGCAAGACAGACACGAACACTGAAGCTTTCTTT
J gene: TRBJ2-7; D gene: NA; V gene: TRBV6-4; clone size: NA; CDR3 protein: CASSAPDRAYEQYF; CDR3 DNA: TGTGCCAGCAGTGCCCCGGACAGAGCCTACGAGCAGTACTTC
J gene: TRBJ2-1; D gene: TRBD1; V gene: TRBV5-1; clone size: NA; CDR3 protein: CASSLGQGAGEQFF; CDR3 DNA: TGCGCCAGCAGCTTGGGACAGGGGGCGGGTGAGCAGTTCTTC
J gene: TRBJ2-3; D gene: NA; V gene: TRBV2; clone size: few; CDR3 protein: CASRSGWGSDTQYF; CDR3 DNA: TGTGCCAGTAGATCGGGCTGGGGCTCAGATACGCAGTATTTT